Following are 23 T cell receptor beta chains from one sample sequenced in a study of STAT3 mutations in large granular lymphocyte leukemia. No antigen has been assigned to these receptors. Assay: immunoSEQ multiplex PCR; the TCRdb copy retains only in-frame clones and omits some. This sample has 1,500 to 2,000 clones; approximately 60% occur once, and the top ten carry almost 70%. Study-wide points: Every T-LGLL patient had at least one immunodominant TCRbeta clonotype.

The source material was peripheral blood mononuclear cells. The receptors originated from a man in his 60s with T-cell large granular lymphocyte leukemia. Some clones in this sample may be carry-over from other donors' samples.

In this sample, this clone turned up a few times. CDR3 protein: CASSEVVSGQPQHF. CDR3 bases: TGTGCCAGCAGTGAAGTAGTCTCCGGTCAGCCCCAGCATTTT. V and J are TRBV6-1 and TRBJ1-5; D gene uncertain. Germline CDR1 and CDR2: MNHNS and SASEGT. Trimming shortened V by 1 base and J by 6 bases, and 10 bases separated the two germline ends. The CDR3 is 14 amino acids.

This clone was counted between two and nine times. This chain's CDR3 is CASSLRQGTNQPQHF. For the CDR3, the DNA is TGTGCCAGCAGCCTTCGACAGGGGACTAATCAGCCCCAGCATTTT. V usage is TRBV5-4 and J usage is TRBJ1-5; 8 bases fit TRBD1. The CDR3 length is 15 residues. Germline V gene data show CDR1 as SGHNT and CDR2 as YYREEE (reference sequence). The trim removed 4 bases at V and 4 bases at J, leaving 7 bases unmatched.

The CDR3 DNA follows: TGTGCCAGCTCACCGACTAACGGAAACACCATATATTTT. This encodes CASSPTNGNTIYF. The chain uses TRBV18 and TRBJ1-3; D remains unclear. The germline V gene encodes CDR1 KGHSH and CDR2 LQKENI. Trimming pared 3 bases from V and 4 bases from J, leaving 7 bases between. This CDR3 has 13 residues.

The CDR3 nucleotides read TGCAGCGGTTCCGGGACGGACTTCACCGGGGAGCTGTTTTTT. Translating it yields CSGSGTDFTGELFF. The rearrangement joins TRBV29-1 to TRBJ2-2; possibly TRBD1 or TRBD2 for D (5 bases each). The germline V gene encodes CDR1 SQVTM and CDR2 ANQGSEA. This CDR3 region has 14 residues. Trimming left V 7 bases short and J 4 bases short, with 16 bases between.

This sequence joins TRBV7-9 and TRBJ1-1; D is undetermined. This CDR3 is 14 amino acids long. CDR1 is SEHNR and CDR2 is FQNEAQ in the germline V gene (reference sequence). Trimming pared 5 bases from V and 0 bases from J, leaving 10 bases between. The DNA of the CDR3 is TGTGCCAGCAGCCCCGGACGGATGAACACTGAAGCTTTCTTT. The encoded protein is CASSPGRMNTEAFF.

The chain joins TRBV19 to TRBJ2-7; 9 bases match TRBD1. Germline loops: CDR1 LNHDA, CDR2 SQIVND (reference sequence). This CDR3 has 12 amino acids. Losses at the gene ends were 5 bases for V and 4 bases for J; bases not matched to a gene: 0. CDR3 sequence (DNA): TGTGCCAGTAGTGGACAGGGGTACGAGCAGTACTTC. Residues: CASSGQGYEQYF.

CDR3 sequence: CSVEDLNTEAFF. For the CDR3, the DNA is TGCAGCGTTGAAGATCTGAACACTGAAGCTTTCTTT. The gene calls are TRBV29-1 and TRBJ1-1, with D unresolved. The CDR3 length is 12 residues. Germline V gene lookup returns CDR1 SQVTM and CDR2 ANQGSEA. Between the trimmed V and J ends, which lost 0 bases and 0 bases, there was a span of 2 bases. The whole variable domain, filled in from reference TRBV29-1 and TRBJ1-1, reads SAVISQKPSRDICQRGTSLTIQCQVDSQVTMMFWYRQQPGQSLTLIATANQGSEATYESGFVIDKFPISRPNLTFSTLTVSNMSPEDSSIYLCSVEDLNTEAFFGQGTRLTVV.

This clone came up a few times. CDR3 sequence reads: CAWSVRLNTEAFF. The CDR3 DNA is TGTGCCTGGAGTGTGAGGTTGAACACTGAAGCTTTCTTT. The gene calls are TRBV30 and TRBJ1-1, with no clear D. The CDR3 runs to 13 residues. With 0 bases removed from V and 0 bases from J, the gap between germline ends came to 5 bases. Germline CDR1 reads GTSNPN; CDR2 reads SVGIG (reference sequence).

This clone was seen a few times. J is TRBJ2-7 and V is TRBV7-9, with 8 bases identical to TRBD2. V shed 5 bases, J shed 4 bases, and the junction held 1 base outside the gene matches. Germline V gene sequence: CDR1 SEHNR, CDR2 FQNEAQ (reference sequence). This CDR3 contains 12 residues. The CDR3 coding sequence is TGTGCCAGCAGCCCGGGGGGGTACGAGCAGTACTTC. Amino acids: CASSPGGYEQYF.

This clone came up once. The chain is built from TRBV18 and TRBJ2-7; D is perhaps TRBD1 or TRBD2 (5 bases each). Germline CDR1 reads KGHSH; CDR2 reads LQKENI. This CDR3 comprises 15 residues. V was pared by 0 bases and J by 4 bases, with 13 bases between. Here the CDR3 DNA reads TGTGCCAGCTCACCACCCTCGGGGCTAAGATACGAGCAGTACTTC. Its translation: CASSPPSGLRYEQYF.

This clone was picked up a small number of times. The V call is TRBV9, the J call TRBJ1-2, with TRBD1 matching over 9 bases. V gave up 4 bases and J gave up 7 bases; unmatched junction bases: 8. CDR1 and CDR2 from the germline V gene are SGDLS and YYNGEE. This CDR3 comprises 14 residues. CDR3 DNA sequence: TGTGCCAGCAGCCAAGGGACAGGGTTAGGTGGCTACACCTTC. It codes for CASSQGTGLGGYTF.

This clone was counted a few times. The chain is built from TRBV5-1 and TRBJ2-3; D not resolved. Germline V gene lookup returns CDR1 SGHRS and CDR2 YFSETQ. The CDR3 is made up of 13 amino acids. Trimming took 4 bases from V and 3 from J, leaving 9 bases between them. CDR3 in DNA: TGCGCCAGCAGCCCAGAGAATACAGATACGCAGTATTTT. Protein product: CASSPENTDTQYF.

This clone was observed once. The rearrangement joins TRBV6-5 to TRBJ2-7; 7 bases are shared with TRBD1. CDR1 MNHEY and CDR2 SVGAGI come from the germline V gene. This CDR3 is built from 15 residues. The junction had 8 bases not matched to a gene; V was cut back by 6 bases and J by 0 bases. The DNA of the CDR3 is TGTGCCAGCAGGTCCCCAGGGGGATCCTCCTACGAGCAGTACTTC. Translating gives CASRSPGGSSYEQYF.

This clone was observed a few times. The rearrangement uses TRBV19 and TRBJ1-5, with 9 bases matching TRBD1. The CDR3 extends over 15 amino acids. After removal of 9 bases from V and 6 bases from J, the junction contained 12 bases not matched to a gene. Germline-derived CDR1 and CDR2 are LNHDA and SQIVND (reference sequence). The CDR3 loop is CASNGGQGGVQPQHF. CDR3 in DNA: TGTGCCAGCAATGGGGGACAGGGAGGTGTTCAGCCCCAGCATTTT.

The rearrangement uses TRBV18 and TRBJ2-5; no reliable D call. The V gene's germline CDR1 is KGHSH and CDR2 LQKENI. Trimming stripped 3 bases from V and 1 base from J, with 3 bases between. The CDR3 sequence is 12 residues long. The CDR3 region has the DNA TGTGCCAGCTCACCGGGCCAAGAGACCCAGTACTTC. This codes for CASSPGQETQYF.

CDR3 in DNA: TGTGCCAGCAGTGAATTCTTAACAGATTCACCCCTCCACTTT. Translating it yields CASSEFLTDSPLHF. This chain connects TRBV25-1 to TRBJ1-6; D is ambiguous. The CDR3 contains 14 residues. Trimming cost V 1 base and J 8 bases, with 9 bases left between them. Germline CDR1 MGHDK, CDR2 SYGVNS.

The rearrangement uses TRBV5-1 and TRBJ1-2; possibly TRBD1 for D (5 bases). This CDR3 contains 16 residues. V was trimmed by 1 base and J by 3 bases, leaving 16 bases between them. Germline CDR1 SGHRS, CDR2 YFSETQ. CDR3 protein: CASSLLSGTAYYGYTF. Here the CDR3 DNA reads TGCGCCAGCAGCTTGTTGAGCGGGACGGCCTACTATGGCTACACCTTC.

The J gene is TRBJ1-2, the V gene TRBV5-6; 7 bases line up with TRBD1. V gave up 4 bases and J gave up 8 bases; unmatched junction bases: 11. The CDR3 contains 14 residues. The germline gives CDR1 SGHDT, CDR2 YYEEEE. Written as DNA, the CDR3 is TGTGCCAGCAGCGAACTACAGGGGATCTCGGGCTACACCTTC. It encodes CASSELQGISGYTF.

The CDR3 region is CASSSGTGGEAFF. CDR3 nucleotide sequence: TGCGCCAGCAGCTCCGGGACAGGCGGTGAAGCTTTCTTT. The chain combines TRBV5-1 with TRBJ1-1, with 8 bases identical to TRBD1. This CDR3 has 13 residues. V shed 3 bases, J shed 7 bases, and the junction held 5 bases outside the gene matches. Germline lookup yields CDR1 SGHRS and CDR2 YFSETQ.

The gene calls are TRBV5-1 and TRBJ1-2; D ambiguous. This CDR3 has 12 residues. The germline V and J ends were trimmed by 7 bases and 8 bases, with 15 bases remaining between them. Germline V gene lookup returns CDR1 SGHRS and CDR2 YFSETQ. The CDR3 loop reads CASRPSEGGYTF. Written as DNA, the CDR3 is TGCGCCAGCCGACCGAGTGAGGGAGGCTACACCTTC.

The V call is TRBV7-3, the J call TRBJ1-1; D is unclear. CDR1 SGHTA and CDR2 FQGTGA come from the germline V gene. This CDR3 is built from 15 residues. The V and J ends lost 2 bases and 5 bases respectively, with 15 bases between them. The CDR3 loop reads CASSLQGSIVTEAFF. CDR3 nucleotides: TGTGCCAGCAGCTTACAAGGGTCTATTGTGACTGAAGCTTTCTTT.

In this sample, this clone turned up once. This sequence joins TRBV5-1 and TRBJ1-2; D remains unclear. Per germline, CDR1 SGHRS and CDR2 YFSETQ. The CDR3 has 14 amino acids. V shed 0 bases and J shed 4 bases, with 10 bases lying between them. CDR3 coding DNA: TGCGCCAGCAGCTTGGTGGGCACTTCCTATGGCTACACCTTC. Amino acids: CASSLVGTSYGYTF.

V and J are TRBV27 and TRBJ1-5; D may be TRBD1 (5 bases). In germline, CDR1 is MNHEY, CDR2 SMNVEV (reference sequence). V was trimmed by 5 bases and J by 5 bases, leaving 16 bases between them. This CDR3 region has 15 residues. In DNA form, the CDR3 reads TGTGCCAGCAGTAGGGAGGGACGGTCCTATCAGCCCCAGCATTTT. Translation: CASSREGRSYQPQHF.